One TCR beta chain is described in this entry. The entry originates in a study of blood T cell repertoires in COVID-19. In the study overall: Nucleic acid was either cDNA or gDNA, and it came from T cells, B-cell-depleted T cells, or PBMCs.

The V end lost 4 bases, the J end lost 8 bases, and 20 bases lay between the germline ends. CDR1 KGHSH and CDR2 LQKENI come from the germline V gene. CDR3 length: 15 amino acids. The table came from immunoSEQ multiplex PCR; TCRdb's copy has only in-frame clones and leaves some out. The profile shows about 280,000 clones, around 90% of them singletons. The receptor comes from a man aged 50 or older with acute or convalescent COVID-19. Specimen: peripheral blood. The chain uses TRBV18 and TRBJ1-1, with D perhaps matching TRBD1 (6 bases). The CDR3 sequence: CASSQPEGGLIEAFF. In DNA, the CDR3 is TGTGCCAGCTCACAACCCGAGGGGGGACTAATCGAAGCTTTCTTT.